Listed here are 31 T cell receptor beta chains from one sample, sequenced in a study of OX40 agonist ivuxolimab in advanced cancers. The assay was immunoSEQ multiplex PCR, and TCRdb's table has in-frame clones only and misses some. This table holds about 110,000 clones, approximately 90% found once. The material sequenced was CD4+ or CD8+ T cells sorted from blood, taken in a trial of the OX40 agonist ivuxolimab. The origin of the receptors is an adult with an advanced solid tumor such as melanoma, head and neck, liver or kidney cancer.

The V call is TRBV18, the J call TRBJ1-1; possible D gene TRBD1, 5 bases. CDR1 KGHSH and CDR2 LQKENI come from the germline V gene. The CDR3 spans 14 residues. Trimming removed 2 bases from V and 4 bases from J, with 11 bases in between. This chain's CDR3 is CASSPKGLITEAFF. The DNA for the CDR3 is TGTGCCAGCTCACCAAAGGGACTCATCACTGAAGCTTTCTTT. Together with reference TRBV18 and TRBJ1-1, the CDR3 gives the full variable domain: NAGVMQNPRHLVRRRGQEARLRCSPMKGHSHVYWYRQLPEEGLKFMVYLQKENIIDESGMPKERFSAEFPKEGPSILRIQQVVRGDSAAYFCASSPKGLITEAFFGQGTRLTVV.

The chain recombines TRBV7-9 with TRBJ2-3; D remains ambiguous. Trimming left V 8 bases short and J 5 bases short, with 8 bases between. Germline V lookup: CDR1 SEHNR, CDR2 FQNEAQ (reference sequence). The CDR3 consists of 11 residues. CDR3 DNA sequence: TGTGCCAGCGGATCGATAGATACGCAGTATTTT. Its protein product is CASGSIDTQYF.

This sequence joins TRBV19 and TRBJ2-7; 8 nucleotides match TRBD1. CDR1 and CDR2 from the germline V gene are LNHDA and SQIVND (reference sequence). The length of the CDR3 is 14 residues. V lost 3 bases to trimming and J lost 6 bases; unmatched junction nucleotides: 7. CDR3 in amino acids: CASSIPGTGVEQYF. In DNA form, the CDR3 reads TGTGCCAGTAGTATCCCCGGGACAGGCGTCGAGCAGTACTTC.

This clone was observed once. This sequence joins TRBV11-2 and TRBJ2-5; unclear D gene. The germline CDR1 and CDR2 sequences are SGHAT and FQNNGV. Trimming shortened V by 1 base and J by 5 bases, and 8 bases separated the two germline ends. This CDR3 is built from 13 residues. The CDR3: CASSLGVTETQYF. Written as DNA, the CDR3 is TGTGCCAGCAGCTTAGGGGTTACGGAGACCCAGTACTTC.

The CDR3: CASSIVGKGFQETQYF. The CDR3 DNA follows: TGTGCCAGTAGTATAGTGGGGAAGGGATTCCAAGAGACCCAGTACTTC. The chain couples TRBV19 to TRBJ2-5; D unclear. This CDR3 is 16 amino acids long. Germline loops: CDR1 LNHDA, CDR2 SQIVND (reference sequence). Deletions cut 1 base from V and 1 base from J, with 13 bases between.

This clone was counted a single time. The gene calls are TRBV21-1 and TRBJ2-7. TRBV21-1 corresponds to a pseudogene. This CDR3 is 17 amino acids long. CDR3: CASSKRPGTTLRNEQYF. The CDR3 DNA is TGTGCCAGCAGCAAAAGGCCGGGGACCACCCTACGGAACGAGCAGTACTTC.

The rearrangement uses TRBV4-2 and TRBJ1-2; D is perhaps TRBD1 (5 bases). The germline V and J ends were trimmed by 0 bases and 8 bases, with 19 bases remaining between them. CDR1 LGHNA and CDR2 YNFKEQ come from the germline V gene. This CDR3 region has 16 residues. The CDR3 DNA follows: TGTGCCAGCAGCCAAGATATGGGATGGGACCTGGGGGGCTACACCTTC. It yields the protein CASSQDMGWDLGGYTF.

This chain joins TRBV7-9 and TRBJ1-2; 8 bases line up with TRBD1. Germline CDR1 and CDR2: SEHNR and FQNEAQ (reference sequence). The CDR3 extends over 15 amino acids. After removal of 8 bases from V and 1 base from J, the junction contained 9 bases not matched to a gene. CDR3 loop: CASQRGGQVNYGYTF. The DNA for the CDR3 is TGTGCCAGCCAACGAGGGGGACAGGTTAACTATGGCTACACCTTC. Based on the CDR3 plus reference TRBV7-9 and TRBJ1-2, the full variable domain is DTGVSQNPRHKITKRGQNVTFRCDPISEHNRLYWYRQTLGQGPEFLTYFQNEAQLEKSRLLSDRFSAERPKGSFSTLEIQRTEQGDSAMYLCASQRGGQVNYGYTFGSGTRLTVV.

This clone was counted once. This chain connects TRBV28 to TRBJ2-1; D might be TRBD1 (5 bases). The CDR3 runs 15 residues. Germline assignment: CDR1 MDHEN and CDR2 SYDVKM. The V end was cut by 6 bases, the J end by 1 base, with 13 bases between. The CDR3 DNA sequence: TGTGCCAGCAGCCTTGTGGACAATTCCTACAATGAGCAGTTCTTC. It specifies CASSLVDNSYNEQFF.

The gene calls are TRBV9 and TRBJ2-3; D gene unclear. The CDR3 is 11 amino acids. Trimming shortened V by 7 bases and J by 2 bases, and 5 bases separated the two germline ends. Germline assignment: CDR1 SGDLS and CDR2 YYNGEE. CDR3 coding DNA: TGTGCCAGCGGGAACACAGATACGCAGTATTTT. It codes for CASGNTDTQYF.

The chain employs TRBV27 and TRBJ1-6; D not certain. The ends were cut back, 4 bases at V and 9 bases at J, with 7 bases in the middle. Germline loops: CDR1 MNHEY, CDR2 SMNVEV (reference sequence). This CDR3 region has 12 residues. The CDR3 region is CASSSIGSPLHF. Written as DNA, the CDR3 is TGTGCCAGCAGTTCGATTGGTTCACCCCTCCACTTT.

This clone appeared once. This sequence joins TRBV4-2 and TRBJ2-4; TRBD2 might be the D (6 bases). Germline V CDR1 and CDR2: LGHNA, YNFKEQ. There are 14 residues in the CDR3. Trimming pared 0 bases from V and 7 bases from J, leaving 10 bases between. DNA of the CDR3: TGTGCCAGCAGCCAAGAACTAGCAGGGAACATTCAGTACTTC. Its translation is CASSQELAGNIQYF.

This rearrangement joins TRBV30 to TRBJ1-5; possibly TRBD1 for D (5 bases). Trimming pared 1 base from V and 11 bases from J, leaving 15 bases between. Germline loops: CDR1 GTSNPN, CDR2 SVGIG (reference sequence). CDR3 length equals 13 residues. The CDR3 protein is CAWSADSTTAQHF. The CDR3 DNA follows: TGTGCCTGGAGTGCCGACAGCACCACGGCCCAGCATTTT.

The chain is built from TRBV7-9 and TRBJ2-1, with 7 nucleotides matching TRBD2. This CDR3 has 12 residues. The trim removed 5 bases at V and 14 bases at J, leaving 9 bases unmatched. Germline V lookup: CDR1 SEHNR, CDR2 FQNEAQ (reference sequence). CDR3 sequence reads: CASSPRDYLKFF. CDR3 nucleotides: TGTGCCAGCAGCCCAAGGGACTATTTGAAGTTCTTC.

The chain has TRBV7-9 and TRBJ1-2; no clear D gene. Per the germline V gene, CDR1 is SEHNR and CDR2 is FQNEAQ (reference sequence). The CDR3 contains 15 residues. V gave up 5 bases and J gave up 8 bases, with 21 bases separating them. CDR3 sequence: CASSPIWGRVSGYTF. DNA for the CDR3: TGTGCCAGCAGCCCAATATGGGGTAGGGTGAGCGGCTACACCTTC.

This chain joins TRBV27 and TRBJ2-7, with 7 bases lining up with TRBD1. The CDR3 runs to 17 residues. V trimming: 2 bases; J trimming: 4 bases; junction bases outside the gene matches: 14. The germline CDR1 and CDR2 sequences are MNHEY and SMNVEV (reference sequence). The CDR3 coding sequence is TGTGCCAGCAGTTTAAAACCCCCAGGGACAGAAGATTACGAGCAGTACTTC. It encodes CASSLKPPGTEDYEQYF.

In its sample, this clone was seen once. This chain joins TRBV29-1 and TRBJ2-7; a weak D match, TRBD2 (6 bases). The V end lost 4 bases, the J end lost 6 bases, and 13 bases lay between the germline ends. Germline V gives CDR1 SQVTM, CDR2 ANQGSEA. This CDR3 comprises 12 residues. CDR3 region: CSVGAGFTEQYF. Here the CDR3 DNA reads TGCAGCGTTGGGGCGGGATTCACCGAGCAGTACTTC.

This clone appeared a few times. The chain employs TRBV20-1 and TRBJ2-3; D unclear. Germline CDR1 is DFQATT and CDR2 is SNEGSKA (reference sequence). Trimming took off 3 bases at V and 4 bases at J, with 5 bases between the two ends. The CDR3 consists of 11 residues. The CDR3 DNA is TGCAGTGCTAGCAACTCAGATACGCAGTATTTT. Amino acid sequence: CSASNSDTQYF.

The V call is TRBV28, the J call TRBJ2-7; 9 bases fit TRBD1. The CDR3 totals 13 residues. V trimming: 7 bases; J trimming: 5 bases; junction bases outside the gene matches: 6. Germline V gene data show CDR1 as MDHEN and CDR2 as SYDVKM. The CDR3 protein is CASNSGQGHEQYF. The CDR3 nucleotides read TGTGCCAGCAACTCGGGACAGGGCCACGAGCAGTACTTC.

The V gene is TRBV19, the J gene TRBJ1-5; D gene unclear. V shed 7 bases and J shed 6 bases, with 19 bases lying between them. Germline V gene data show CDR1 as LNHDA and CDR2 as SQIVND (reference sequence). The CDR3 runs 15 residues. CDR3 amino acids: CASTIQPRKGQPQHF. The CDR3 nucleotides are TGTGCCAGTACCATACAGCCCCGGAAGGGTCAGCCCCAGCATTTT.

The chain uses TRBV5-6 and TRBJ1-5; D gene unclear. The CDR3 length is 12 residues. Germline V gene lookup returns CDR1 SGHDT and CDR2 YYEEEE. Between the trimmed V and J ends, which lost 1 base and 5 bases, there was a span of 4 bases. The CDR3 DNA reads TGTGCCAGCAGCTTGAGGGATCAGCCCCAGCATTTT. Protein: CASSLRDQPQHF.

The rearrangement joins TRBV5-1 to TRBJ2-3; 12 bases map to TRBD2. CDR1 and CDR2 (germline): SGHRS, YFSETQ. V lost 9 bases to trimming and J lost 5 bases; unmatched junction nucleotides: 7. The CDR3 extends over 14 amino acids. The CDR3 region has the DNA TGCGCCACCCGGACTAGCGGGAATTTAGATACGCAGTATTTT. It translates to CATRTSGNLDTQYF.

The chain links TRBV7-8 to TRBJ1-1, with D unresolved. The CDR3 loop spans 14 amino acids. In germline, CDR1 is SGHVS, CDR2 FQNEAQ. The V gene lost 3 bases and the J gene lost 0 bases, with 8 bases spanning the gap. In DNA, the CDR3 is TGTGCCAGCAGCTTCCAGCACATGAACACTGAAGCTTTCTTT. Translated: CASSFQHMNTEAFF. Supplemented by reference TRBV7-8 and TRBJ1-1, the full variable domain reads GAGVSQSPRYKVAKRGQDVALRCDPISGHVSLFWYQQALGQGPEFLTYFQNEAQLDKSGLPSDRFFAERPEGSVSTLKIQRTQQEDSAVYLCASSFQHMNTEAFFGQGTRLTVV.

In this sample, this clone turned up a few times. The chain carries TRBV4-2 and TRBJ1-1; D is undetermined. The germline V and J ends were trimmed by 3 bases and 3 bases, with 11 bases remaining between them. The CDR3 sequence is 14 residues long. Per germline, CDR1 LGHNA and CDR2 YNFKEQ. CDR3 sequence: CASSQTGSDTEAFF. The CDR3 DNA reads TGTGCCAGCAGCCAGACTGGGAGCGACACTGAAGCTTTCTTT.

This chain joins TRBV7-2 and TRBJ2-3; perhaps TRBD2 as D (6 bases). Trimming pared 1 base from V and 6 bases from J, leaving 20 bases between. Germline V gives CDR1 SGHTA, CDR2 FQGNSA. The CDR3 extends over 17 amino acids. CDR3 loop: CASSLGPQGASDDTQYF. CDR3 DNA sequence: TGTGCCAGCAGCTTAGGTCCCCAAGGGGCTAGCGACGATACGCAGTATTTT.

This rearrangement joins TRBV7-2 to TRBJ2-1; D possibly uses TRBD1 or TRBD2 (6 bases each). The CDR3 has 16 residues. The germline V gene encodes CDR1 SGHTA and CDR2 FQGNSA. Trimming stripped 6 bases from V and 6 bases from J, with 21 bases between. The CDR3 loop is CASRTAGQLDINEQFF. The CDR3 region has the DNA TGTGCCAGCAGAACCGCGGGACAATTGGATATCAATGAGCAGTTCTTC.

This chain uses TRBV19 with TRBJ2-5; TRBD1 agrees at 10 bases. The V gene's germline CDR1 is LNHDA and CDR2 SQIVND (reference sequence). The CDR3 is 15 residues long. Trimming at V came to 8 bases and at J to 3 bases, leaving 9 bases not matched to a gene. CDR3 sequence: CASGTGVVAEETQYF. The CDR3 DNA follows: TGTGCCAGTGGGACAGGGGTCGTTGCGGAAGAGACCCAGTACTTC.

The chain employs TRBV4-3 and TRBJ1-2, with a tentative D call TRBD1 (6 bases). This CDR3 is built from 15 residues. Germline assignment: CDR1 LGHNA and CDR2 YSLEER. The ends were cut back, 0 bases at V and 3 bases at J, with 11 bases in the middle. The CDR3: CASSQDTQGDYGYTF. Here the CDR3 DNA reads TGCGCCAGCAGCCAAGACACACAGGGTGACTATGGCTACACCTTC.

The genes are TRBV19 and TRBJ1-5; D is uncertain. Germline V gene sequence: CDR1 LNHDA, CDR2 SQIVND (reference sequence). The CDR3 is 15 residues long. The V end lost 5 bases, the J end lost 9 bases, and 20 bases lay between the germline ends. CDR3 amino acids: CASSFGRRSIPPQHF. The CDR3 DNA is TGTGCCAGTAGTTTTGGCAGGCGGTCGATCCCGCCCCAGCATTTT.

V is TRBV6-9 and J is TRBJ2-3; possible D gene TRBD2, 5 bases. The V end was cut by 10 bases, the J end by 2 bases, with 10 bases between. Germline V gene data show CDR1 as MNHGY and CDR2 as SVAAGI. The CDR3 spans 12 residues. The CDR3 DNA is TGTGCCAACTCACGGGACACAGATACGCAGTATTTT. Translating gives CANSRDTDTQYF.

This chain joins TRBV18 and TRBJ2-7; maybe TRBD1 (6 bases). Germline loops: CDR1 KGHSH, CDR2 LQKENI. V shed 3 bases and J shed 1 base, with 13 bases lying between them. The CDR3 has 15 amino acids. CDR3 in amino acids: CASSPTSTGSYEQYF. In nucleotides, the CDR3 is TGTGCCAGCTCACCCACCTCGACAGGTTCCTACGAGCAGTACTTC. The full variable domain, in which reference TRBV18 and TRBJ2-7 provide the parts outside the CDR3, is NAGVMQNPRHLVRRRGQEARLRCSPMKGHSHVYWYRQLPEEGLKFMVYLQKENIIDESGMPKERFSAEFPKEGPSILRIQQVVRGDSAAYFCASSPTSTGSYEQYFGPGTRLTVT.